This is a list of T cell receptor beta chains from one sample in a study of a mutant IDH1 vaccine in newly diagnosed glioma. Their antigen targets remain unknown. Here immunoSEQ multiplex PCR was the method, and the copy in TCRdb shows in-frame clones only, minus some. The sample includes fewer than 150,000 clones, about 90% seen only once; the top ten take 0.6% to 0.7%. The sequencing here drew on PBMCs, taken from a glioma patient whose treatment included an IDH1 peptide vaccine. The receptors come from a woman in her forties or fifties with glioma. Both conserved end residues are part of each CDR3. A D gene is named only where the DNA matches it firmly. Size is stated for part of the rows, as once, few or many counts, or as a class when the clone is expanded.

d_call	v_call	clone_size	j_call	cdr3_nt	cdr3_aa
TRBD2	TRBV9	.	TRBJ2-7	TGTGCCAGCAGCGTGACTAGCGCCTCCTACGAGCAGTACTTC	CASSVTSASYEQYF
.	TRBV28	.	TRBJ2-4	TGTGCCAGCAGTTTAAACGGAGCCAAAAACATTCAGTACTTC	CASSLNGAKNIQYF
.	TRBV11-2	few	TRBJ1-2	TGTGCCAGCAGCTTAGGGACGGAGTATGGCTACACCTTC	CASSLGTEYGYTF
TRBD2	TRBV18	.	TRBJ2-1	TGTGCCAGCTCAGGCTTAGCGGGAGTTAGCAATGAGCAGTTCTTC	CASSGLAGVSNEQFF
.	TRBV19	.	TRBJ2-7	TGTGCCAGTAGAGCCCGGGACCGCAATTACGAGCAGTACTTC	CASRARDRNYEQYF
.	TRBV29-1	.	TRBJ1-5	TGCAGCGTTCGGGGGGGGGACCATCAGCCCCAGCATTTT	CSVRGGDHQPQHF
.	TRBV27	.	TRBJ1-4	TGTGCCAGCAGTTTATCGTACAGTCCAAGTGAAAAACTGTTTTTT	CASSLSYSPSEKLFF
.	TRBV27	.	TRBJ2-3	TGTGCCAGCAGACTAGGGGGGACAGATACGCAGTATTTT	CASRLGGTDTQYF
TRBD1	TRBV15	.	TRBJ1-1	TGTGCCACCAGCAGGACAGGGGGCGAGGCTGAAGCTTTCTTT	CATSRTGGEAEAFF
.	TRBV7-2	.	TRBJ1-6	TGTGCCAGCAGCTTCGGCGGGCTAGGCGTTTCACCCCTCCACTTT	CASSFGGLGVSPLHF
TRBD1	TRBV6-1	.	TRBJ1-5	TGTGCCAGCAGGGACAGGGGAAAGGCGGATCAGCCCCAGCATTTT	CASRDRGKADQPQHF
.	TRBV7-8	.	TRBJ2-2	TGTGCCAGCAGGAAGGGGACCCCGAACACCGGGGAGCTGTTTTTT	CASRKGTPNTGELFF
.	TRBV27	few	TRBJ2-2	TGTGCCAGCAGCTATAGGGGTTGGGGGGAGCTGTTTTTT	CASSYRGWGELFF
TRBD2	TRBV30	.	TRBJ2-4	TGTGCCTGGGCCGCCCTAGATACTAGCGGGGGGGTCCTAGCCAAAAACATTCAGTACTTC	CAWAALDTSGGVLAKNIQYF
.	TRBV19	.	TRBJ1-1	TGTGCCAGTAGTATTGTCAGCATGAACACTGAAGCTTTCTTT	CASSIVSMNTEAFF
TRBD1	TRBV18	.	TRBJ2-1	TGTGCCAGCTCAGGGATTCCACAGGGGATTAATGAGCAGTTCTTC	CASSGIPQGINEQFF
TRBD1	TRBV7-8	.	TRBJ1-2	TGTGCCAGCAGCCTGGACAGGGGATGGGGCTATGGCTACACCTTC	CASSLDRGWGYGYTF
TRBD1	TRBV6-5	.	TRBJ2-3	TGTGCCAGCAGCCGACAGGGGGGGAGCACAGATACGCAGTATTTT	CASSRQGGSTDTQYF
.	TRBV28	.	TRBJ2-5	TGTGCCAGCAGTTTCGACATCCAAGAGACCCAGTACTTC	CASSFDIQETQYF
TRBD1	TRBV6-5	many	TRBJ2-6	TGTGCCAGCAGCGACACAGGGGCTGGGGCCAACGTCCTGACTTTC	CASSDTGAGANVLTF
TRBD2	TRBV14	.	TRBJ2-7	TGTGCCAGCAGCCACAAGACTAGCGGGAGGGCCCGCTCCTACGAGCAGTACTTC	CASSHKTSGRARSYEQYF
TRBD2	TRBV25-1	.	TRBJ2-7	TGTGCCAGCAGTTCCTCTAGCGGCAGCTACGAGCAGTACTTC	CASSSSSGSYEQYF
TRBD1	TRBV6-6	.	TRBJ1-1	TGTGCCAGCAGAGGGACAGGGGGCTACACTGAAGCTTTCTTT	CASRGTGGYTEAFF